Below, 32 T cell receptor beta chains from the same sample are listed, as sequenced in a study of cytomegalovirus exposure and HLA in healthy donors. The method was immunoSEQ multiplex PCR; TCRdb's version includes in-frame clones alone and lacks a portion of them. This sample has 260,000 or so clones; 85% to 90% occur once, and the top ten carry about 3%. Sequences were obtained from PBMCs. The receptors were gathered from a man aged 18 to 35 in good health and CMV-seronegative.

This clone was seen more than once but under ten times. This chain uses TRBV5-1 with TRBJ1-2; a weak D match, TRBD1 (6 bases). The CDR3 totals 15 residues. V lost 0 bases and J lost 3, with 12 bases in between. Germline V gene data show CDR1 as SGHRS and CDR2 as YFSETQ. The CDR3 spells CASSLAVQGDYGYTF. DNA of the CDR3: TGCGCCAGCAGCTTGGCCGTACAGGGAGACTATGGCTACACCTTC.

V and J are TRBV6-8 and TRBJ2-7; D is perhaps TRBD1 (8 bases). V was pared by 0 bases and J by 6 bases, with 21 bases between. CDR1 and CDR2 from the germline V gene are MNHGY and SAAAGT. This CDR3 is built from 17 residues. In DNA form, the CDR3 reads TGTGCCAGCAGTTACTCGACGGAAGTGGACAGGGAGGGCGAGCAGTACTTC. Its protein product is CASSYSTEVDREGEQYF.

The CDR3 loop reads CASSVWASGANVLTF. The CDR3 nucleotides read TGTGCCAGCAGCGTATGGGCGTCTGGGGCCAACGTCCTGACTTTC. V usage is TRBV9 and J usage is TRBJ2-6, with D unclear. CDR3 length equals 15 residues. Trimming stripped 1 base from V and 1 base from J, with 6 bases between. Germline lookup yields CDR1 SGDLS and CDR2 YYNGEE. Together with reference TRBV9 and TRBJ2-6, the CDR3 gives the full variable domain: DSGVTQTPKHLITATGQRVTLRCSPRSGDLSVYWYQQSLDQGLQFLIQYYNGEERAKGNILERFSAQQFPDLHSELNLSSLELGDSALYFCASSVWASGANVLTFGAGSRLTVL.

This clone was seen a handful of times. The V and J genes are TRBV7-9 and TRBJ2-3; D may be TRBD1 (5 bases). The length of the CDR3 is 17 residues. The germline CDR1 and CDR2 sequences are SEHNR and FQNEAQ (reference sequence). Trimming took 7 bases from V and 1 from J, leaving 21 bases between them. The DNA of the CDR3 is TGTGCCAGCACCCCCCAGGTGGGGCGGTTTGGCACAGATACGCAGTATTTT. Translation: CASTPQVGRFGTDTQYF.

Notes on this clone: This CDR3 is also generated by other DNA sequences in the sample. The chain carries TRBV2 and TRBJ2-1; maybe TRBD2 (6 bases). Trimming removed 3 bases at V and 3 bases at J, with 9 bases between. The CDR3 length is 14 residues. Per the germline V gene, CDR1 is SNHLY and CDR2 is FYNNEI. CDR3 in DNA: TGTGCCAGCAGTGACGGCGGGAACTACAATGAGCAGTTCTTC. The encoded protein is CASSDGGNYNEQFF. Looking up the rest from reference TRBV2 and TRBJ2-1 gives the full variable domain: EPEVTQTPSHQVTQMGQEVILRCVPISNHLYFYWYRQILGQKVEFLVSFYNNEISEKSEIFDDQFSVERPDGSNFTLKIRSTKLEDSAMYFCASSDGGNYNEQFFGPGTRLTVL.

V gene TRBV6-5 combines with J gene TRBJ2-1; D unclear. Per germline, CDR1 MNHEY and CDR2 SVGAGI. The V and J ends lost 0 bases and 15 bases respectively, with 21 bases between them. This CDR3 contains 15 residues. CDR3 in amino acids: CASSYSRLIGNMRFF. CDR3 DNA sequence: TGTGCCAGCAGTTACTCGAGGCTAATAGGAAATATGCGGTTCTTC.

V and J are TRBV25-1 and TRBJ2-1; no clear D gene. With 1 base removed from V and 5 bases from J, the gap between germline ends came to 12 bases. In germline, CDR1 is MGHDK, CDR2 SYGVNS. The CDR3 covers 15 residues. DNA of the CDR3: TGTGCCAGCAGTGAATTTCTCGCGGTCGACAATGAGCAGTTCTTC. Residues: CASSEFLAVDNEQFF.

The chain has TRBV27 and TRBJ1-4; tentative D call: TRBD1 (5 bases). The CDR3 spans 14 residues. The V gene lost 3 bases and the J gene lost 8 bases, with 13 bases spanning the gap. The germline V gene encodes CDR1 MNHEY and CDR2 SMNVEV (reference sequence). CDR3 amino acids: CASSFRVPIEKLFF. CDR3 nucleotides: TGTGCCAGCAGTTTCAGGGTGCCCATCGAAAAACTGTTTTTT.

The chain has TRBV9 and TRBJ2-3; D may be TRBD1 (6 bases). Germline CDR1 is SGDLS and CDR2 is YYNGEE. The CDR3 extends over 14 amino acids. Trimming left V 3 bases short and J 6 bases short, with 14 bases between. CDR3 sequence (DNA): TGTGCCAGCAGCGCGCACAGGGCCCTGGATACGCAGTATTTT. Translation: CASSAHRALDTQYF.

A remark on this clone: Its ends do not fully match the called genes, so a read error is possible. The chain joins TRBV7-7 to TRBJ2-2; no definite D call. This CDR3 has 15 amino acids. Germline-derived CDR1 and CDR2 are SSHAT and FNYEAQ (reference sequence). CDR3 nucleotide sequence: TGTGCTAGCAGAAAAGACATTTCGAACACCGGGGAGCTGTTTTTT. As protein: CASRKDISNTGELFF.

This chain links TRBV15 with TRBJ1-3; no reliable D call. The length of the CDR3 is 15 residues. With 5 bases removed from V and 0 bases from J, the gap between germline ends came to 11 bases. Germline-derived CDR1 and CDR2 are LNHNV and YYDKDF (reference sequence). The CDR3 reads CATSPSGSSGNTIYF. The CDR3 nucleotides read TGTGCCACCAGCCCGAGCGGGAGCTCTGGAAACACCATATATTTT.

For the CDR3, the DNA is TGTGCCAGCAGCCTGAGGACAAGAACAACCTACGAGCAGTACTTC. This sequence encodes CASSLRTRTTYEQYF. This rearrangement joins TRBV27 to TRBJ2-7; perhaps TRBD1 as D (5 bases). From germline, CDR1 is MNHEY and CDR2 SMNVEV (reference sequence). Trimming pared 6 bases from V and 2 bases from J, leaving 17 bases between. The CDR3 has 15 amino acids.

This chain connects TRBV2 to TRBJ2-1; weak D call: TRBD2 (5 bases). Germline V gene sequence: CDR1 SNHLY, CDR2 FYNNEI. The CDR3 is 12 amino acids. Trimming pared 4 bases from V and 4 bases from J, leaving 5 bases between. The CDR3 loop reads CASSGEYNEQFF. Written as DNA, the CDR3 is TGTGCCAGCAGTGGGGAGTACAATGAGCAGTTCTTC.

The V call is TRBV7-9, the J call TRBJ2-7, with 7 nucleotides matching TRBD2. CDR3 length equals 13 residues. V lost 0 bases to trimming and J lost 10 bases; unmatched junction nucleotides: 6. Germline-derived CDR1 and CDR2 are SEHNR and FQNEAQ (reference sequence). The CDR3, as DNA: TGTGCCAGCAGCTTAGCTCCGGGGGGTCCACAGTACTTC. It encodes CASSLAPGGPQYF.

The CDR3 nucleotides read TGTGCCAGCACCCCCGGCGAGGACAGGGGGAGACAGCCCCAGCATTTT. Protein sequence: CASTPGEDRGRQPQHF. This sequence joins TRBV2 and TRBJ1-5, with 10 bases fitting TRBD1. Germline V lookup: CDR1 SNHLY, CDR2 FYNNEI. J lost 7 bases, V lost 7 bases, and 13 bases had no gene match. CDR3 length equals 16 residues.

V is TRBV27 and J is TRBJ2-1; the match to TRBD1 covers 7 bases. The germline gives CDR1 MNHEY, CDR2 SMNVEV (reference sequence). V dropped 6 bases and J dropped 10; count of bases not matched to a gene: 3. CDR3 length: 11 residues. In DNA form, the CDR3 reads TGTGCCAGCAGAACAGGGGTAGAGCAGTTCTTC. Translation: CASRTGVEQFF.

The gene calls are TRBV7-2 and TRBJ2-7; 7 bases map to TRBD2. The CDR3 is made up of 16 amino acids. In germline, CDR1 is SGHTA, CDR2 FQGNSA. Trimming at V came to 3 bases and at J to 1 base, leaving 9 bases not matched to a gene. CDR3 residues: CASSFSSLAESYEQYF. DNA of the CDR3: TGTGCCAGCAGCTTCTCATCGCTAGCGGAGTCCTACGAGCAGTACTTC.

The chain joins TRBV28 to TRBJ1-2; D perhaps matches TRBD1 (5 bases). The CDR3 runs to 13 residues. The germline V gene has CDR1 MDHEN and CDR2 SYDVKM. Trimming cost V 3 bases and J 7 bases, with 12 bases left between them. The CDR3 reads CASSFQGSGGYTF. For the CDR3, the DNA is TGTGCCAGCAGTTTTCAGGGTTCGGGTGGCTACACCTTC.

The chain is built from TRBV20-1 and TRBJ1-2; 7 bases map to TRBD1. The CDR3 sequence is 11 residues long. V gave up 5 bases and J gave up 7 bases; unmatched junction bases: 4. CDR1 DFQATT and CDR2 SNEGSKA come from the germline V gene (reference sequence). In nucleotides, the CDR3 is TGCAGTGCTCAAGGGACAGCTGGCTACACCTTC. Protein product: CSAQGTAGYTF.

A single count supports this clone. The chain joins TRBV9 to TRBJ2-3; a weak D match, TRBD2 (5 bases). Trimming left V 0 bases short and J 1 base short, with 9 bases between. CDR1 SGDLS and CDR2 YYNGEE come from the germline V gene. This CDR3 is built from 15 residues. The CDR3 is CASSVVGVGTDTQYF. The CDR3 bases are TGTGCCAGCAGCGTAGTCGGGGTAGGCACAGATACGCAGTATTTT.

As DNA, the CDR3 is TGCAGCATATCCTTGGAGAGCTCCTACGAGCAGTACTTC. It is translated as CSISLESSYEQYF. The chain is built from TRBV29-1 and TRBJ2-7; no clear D gene. V lost 8 bases to trimming and J lost 0 bases, with 14 bases between them. Germline CDR1 and CDR2: SQVTM and ANQGSEA. The CDR3 spans 13 residues.

The chain recombines TRBV11-3 with TRBJ2-5, with 12 bases matching TRBD1. Per the germline V gene, CDR1 is SGHNT and CDR2 is YENEEA. J was trimmed by 5 bases and V by 5 bases; bases with no gene match: 12. This CDR3 comprises 17 residues. CDR3 nucleotide sequence: TGTGCCAGCAGCCAGAGGTCCGGGACAGGGGGCAGTGAGACCCAGTACTTC. It codes for CASSQRSGTGGSETQYF.

The chain joins TRBV9 to TRBJ1-6; the D is unclear. Germline CDR1 reads SGDLS; CDR2 reads YYNGEE. The CDR3 contains 17 residues. Trimming shortened V by 4 bases and J by 0 bases, and 14 bases separated the two germline ends. CDR3 coding DNA: TGTGCCAGCAGCAGAGAGGAGGTGCTCTCCTATAATTCACCCCTCCACTTT. Its protein product is CASSREEVLSYNSPLHF.

The V gene is TRBV4-3, the J gene TRBJ2-7, with a weak D call TRBD1 (6 bases). CDR1 is LGHNA, CDR2 YSLEER, per germline. This CDR3 region has 16 residues. V lost 0 bases and J 3 bases, leaving 15 bases between the germline ends. DNA for the CDR3: TGCGCCAGCAGCCAAGATCTCGAGGGGACACTCTACGAGCAGTACTTC. Amino acids: CASSQDLEGTLYEQYF.

The chain employs TRBV9 and TRBJ2-5, with D maybe TRBD1 (6 bases). The germline CDR1 and CDR2 sequences are SGDLS and YYNGEE. The CDR3 extends over 14 amino acids. The V and J ends lost 4 bases and 4 bases respectively, with 14 bases between them. CDR3 bases: TGTGCCAGCAGCAAGCATCCAGGGGCAGAGACCCAGTACTTC. Translating gives CASSKHPGAETQYF.

This chain joins TRBV20-1 and TRBJ1-1, with D hard to call. Germline loops: CDR1 DFQATT, CDR2 SNEGSKA (reference sequence). Trimming shortened V by 5 bases and J by 11 bases, and 15 bases separated the two germline ends. CDR3 length equals 11 residues. Written as DNA, the CDR3 is TGCAGTGCTTCAATCGCGGCGTGGGCTTTCTTT. It specifies CSASIAAWAFF.

The chain combines TRBV4-3 with TRBJ2-3; TRBD2 might be the D (5 bases). The CDR3 totals 15 residues. Germline V gene lookup returns CDR1 LGHNA and CDR2 YSLEER. Trimming took off 0 bases at V and 0 bases at J, with 7 bases between the two ends. The CDR3, as DNA: TGCGCCAGCAGCCAAGAAAAGCGGAGCACAGATACGCAGTATTTT. Residues: CASSQEKRSTDTQYF.

The chain combines TRBV5-1 with TRBJ2-2, with TRBD1 matching 11 bases. The CDR3 sequence is 15 residues long. The V segment lost 4 bases and the J segment 3 bases; nucleotides outside the gene matches: 2. In germline, CDR1 is SGHRS, CDR2 YFSETQ. CDR3 loop: CASSPGQGDTGELFF. In DNA form, the CDR3 reads TGCGCCAGCAGCCCGGGACAGGGGGACACCGGGGAGCTGTTTTTT.

This sequence joins TRBV6-6 and TRBJ2-3; the match to TRBD2 covers 7 bases. The CDR3 consists of 16 residues. V dropped 6 bases and J dropped 3; count of bases not matched to a gene: 12. Germline V gene lookup returns CDR1 MNHNY and CDR2 SVGAGI (reference sequence). The CDR3 DNA reads as TGTGCCAGCAGCAAACCAGGACTAGTCGAGACAGATACGCAGTATTTT. Its translation: CASSKPGLVETDTQYF.

This clone was counted a single time. The rearrangement links TRBV28 to TRBJ2-1, with a tentative D call TRBD2 (5 bases). This CDR3 comprises 15 residues. Germline CDR1 MDHEN, CDR2 SYDVKM. Deletions cut 5 bases from V and 7 bases from J, with 18 bases between. CDR3 sequence reads: CASSPIDRDQNEQFF. The CDR3 DNA reads TGTGCCAGCAGTCCTATTGACCGGGATCAAAATGAGCAGTTCTTC.

Here the CDR3 reads CASGGQDPYEQYF. Here the CDR3 DNA reads TGTGCCAGCGGCGGGCAGGATCCCTACGAGCAGTACTTC. V is TRBV21-1 and J is TRBJ2-7; TRBD2, the table's D call, was not compared with the DNA. TRBV21-1 is flagged as a pseudogene. The CDR3 covers 13 residues.

The V and J genes are TRBV2 and TRBJ2-2; D unresolved. The CDR3 is 12 residues long. V lost 7 bases and J 2 bases, leaving 5 bases between the germline ends. Germline CDR1 and CDR2: SNHLY and FYNNEI. This CDR3 is CASNRNTGELFF. The CDR3, as DNA: TGTGCCAGCAACAGAAACACCGGGGAGCTGTTTTTT.